Each of the 25 T cell receptor beta chains below was sequenced from the same sample in a study of HIV-infected patients and healthy controls. TCRdb recomputed calls from the 5' RACE reads with MiXCR, one row per CDR3 protein. Here the sample spans under 20,000 distinct CDR3 sequences, about 17% being singletons. What was sequenced was CD8+ T cells from blood. These receptors originate from a human donor in good health.

This chain uses TRBV29-1 with TRBJ1-1; perhaps TRBD1 as D (5 bases). V was clipped by 1 base and J by 2 bases, with 14 bases between them. From germline, CDR1 is SQVTM and CDR2 ANQGSEA. The CDR3 covers 15 residues. CDR3 nucleotides: TGCAGCGTTGAAGCGGTCAGGGTGGGTAACACTGAAGCTTTCTTT. Amino acid sequence: CSVEAVRVGNTEAFF. Full variable domain (remainder filled in from reference TRBV29-1 and TRBJ1-1): SAVISQKPSRDICQRGTSLTIQCQVDSQVTMMFWYRQQPGQSLTLIATANQGSEATYESGFVIDKFPISRPNLTFSTLTVSNMSPEDSSIYLCSVEAVRVGNTEAFFGQGTRLTVV.

This clonotype was picked up many times. This chain connects TRBV7-9 to TRBJ2-1; 13 nucleotides line up with TRBD2. CDR3 length equals 17 residues. The V gene's germline CDR1 is SEHNR and CDR2 FQNEAQ (reference sequence). Trimming removed 5 bases from V and 6 bases from J; junction bases left unmatched: 10. The DNA for the CDR3 is TGTGCCAGCAGCCGAGGGGGACTAGCGGGAAACCCCAATGAGCAGTTCTTC. It translates to CASSRGGLAGNPNEQFF.

Ten or more counts support this clonotype. This sequence joins TRBV6-2 or TRBV6-3 and TRBJ2-1; TRBD2 matches 7 bases. The CDR3 extends over 15 amino acids. CDR1 is MNHEY, CDR2 SVGEGT, per germline. The J segment lost 3 bases and the V segment lost 11 bases, leaving 13 bases of the junction unmatched. The CDR3 spells CAGGGERGDYNEQFF. The CDR3 coding sequence is TGTGCCGGGGGGGGAGAACGGGGGGACTACAATGAGCAGTTCTTC.

The chain joins TRBV30 to TRBJ2-3, with D tentatively TRBD2 (5 bases). V lost 0 bases to trimming and J lost 2 bases, with 9 bases between them. The CDR3 covers 14 residues. Germline V gene sequence: CDR1 GTSNPN, CDR2 SVGIG (reference sequence). The DNA of the CDR3 is TGTGCCTGGAGTGTAGAGACTAACACAGATACGCAGTATTTT. This gives the protein CAWSVETNTDTQYF.

This clonotype was observed many times. The chain employs TRBV20-1 and TRBJ2-7; 8 bases align to TRBD1. With 6 bases clipped from V and 4 bases from J, the junction kept 5 bases outside the gene matches. Germline CDR1 and CDR2: DFQATT and SNEGSKA (reference sequence). CDR3 length equals 12 residues. The CDR3 nucleotides read TGCAGTGCGTTGACAGGGGCGTACGAGCAGTACTTC. It yields the protein CSALTGAYEQYF.

The chain combines TRBV6-2 or TRBV6-3 with TRBJ2-3, with D possibly being TRBD1 or TRBD2 (5 bases each). Germline V CDR1 and CDR2: MNHEY, SVGEGT. Between the trimmed V and J ends, which lost 6 bases and 0 bases, there was a span of 19 bases. The CDR3 consists of 17 residues. The CDR3 sequence is CASSPTIYGTSTDTQYF. In DNA, the CDR3 is TGTGCCAGCAGCCCCACCATCTACGGGACGAGCACAGATACGCAGTATTTT.

At least ten counts were recorded for this clonotype. V gene TRBV7-8 combines with J gene TRBJ2-3; D assignment may be TRBD1 or TRBD2 (5 bases each). V lost 2 bases, J lost 2 bases, and 11 bases lay in between. In germline, CDR1 is SGHVS, CDR2 FQNEAQ. This CDR3 is 15 amino acids long. The CDR3 nucleotides read TGTGCCAGCAGCTTAAATCGGGACGACACAGATACGCAGTATTTT. This translates into CASSLNRDDTDTQYF.

This sequence joins TRBV14 and TRBJ2-7; 8 positions agree with TRBD2. This CDR3 spans 17 amino acids. The V and J ends lost 4 bases and 3 bases, in that order; junction bases with no gene match: 14. Germline values: CDR1 SGHDN, CDR2 FVKESK. CDR3 in amino acids: CASSRQGPAGVDYEQYF. CDR3 DNA: TGTGCCAGCAGCCGCCAAGGCCCAGCGGGGGTAGACTACGAGCAGTACTTC. Full variable domain (remainder filled in from reference TRBV14 and TRBJ2-7): EAGVTQFPSHSVIEKGQTVTLRCDPISGHDNLYWYRRVMGKEIKFLLHFVKESKQDESGMPNNRFLAERTGGTYSTLKVQPAELEDSGVYFCASSRQGPAGVDYEQYFGPGTRLTVT.

This clonotype has just a few counts. V usage is TRBV19 and J usage is TRBJ2-3, with D perhaps given as TRBD1 or TRBD2 (5 bases each). The length of the CDR3 is 10 residues. V dropped 5 bases and J dropped 8 bases, with 5 bases sitting between them. Germline assignment: CDR1 LNHDA and CDR2 SQIVND (reference sequence). The CDR3 reads CASSGGTQYF. The CDR3, as DNA: TGTGCCAGTAGTGGGGGTACGCAGTATTTT.

This chain links TRBV4-3 with TRBJ1-1; D is unresolved. This CDR3 region has 15 residues. From germline, CDR1 is LGHNA and CDR2 YSLEER. Trimming removed 0 bases at V and 5 bases at J, with 13 bases between. The CDR3 DNA reads as TGCGCCAGCAGCCAAGAAACTCGGGATTCGACTGAAGCTTTCTTT. This translates into CASSQETRDSTEAFF.

This clonotype was counted many times. J is TRBJ2-3 and V is TRBV11-2; D unresolved. V lost 5 bases to trimming and J lost 3 bases, with 12 bases between them. Germline V gene lookup returns CDR1 SGHAT and CDR2 FQNNGV. The CDR3 is 14 residues long. The CDR3 DNA reads as TGTGCCAGCAGCCCCCCTTCCGGAACAGATACGCAGTATTTT. Encoded protein: CASSPPSGTDTQYF.

The rearrangement joins TRBV9 to TRBJ1-1; D is unresolved. Germline V gene data show CDR1 as SGDLS and CDR2 as YYNGEE. Trimming cost V 3 bases and J 0 bases, with 3 bases left between them. The CDR3 spans 12 residues. The CDR3 sequence: CASSEVNTEAFF. For the CDR3, the DNA is TGTGCCAGCAGCGAGGTGAACACTGAAGCTTTCTTT.

This clonotype was seen more than once but under ten times. This sequence joins TRBV7-9 and TRBJ1-1; TRBD1 aligns across 8 bases. Germline V gene lookup returns CDR1 SEHNR and CDR2 FQNEAQ (reference sequence). J lost 1 base, V lost 5 bases, and 6 bases had no gene match. The CDR3 totals 15 residues. The CDR3 DNA reads TGTGCCAGCAGCACCGACAGGGGAGGGAACACTGAAGCTTTCTTT. This gives the protein CASSTDRGGNTEAFF.

This clonotype has a count of ten or more. The J gene is TRBJ1-6, the V gene TRBV20-1, with D unclear. V lost 4 bases and J lost 10, with 11 bases in between. CDR1 and CDR2 (germline): DFQATT, SNEGSKA (reference sequence). The CDR3 length is 12 residues. This CDR3 is CSATGRGSPLHF. The CDR3 DNA sequence: TGCAGTGCTACTGGGAGAGGGTCACCCCTCCACTTT.

This clonotype was seen more than once but under ten times. The chain combines TRBV6-5 with TRBJ2-1; 12 nucleotides align to TRBD2. Germline V CDR1 and CDR2: MNHEY, SVGAGI. Trimming removed 0 bases from V and 3 bases from J; junction bases left unmatched: 15. The CDR3 has 21 residues. The CDR3 here is CASSYSGVGASGGANYNEQFF. Written as DNA, the CDR3 is TGTGCCAGCAGTTACTCGGGTGTCGGGGCTAGCGGGGGGGCCAACTACAATGAGCAGTTCTTC.

Many counts were recorded for this clonotype. This chain links TRBV10-3 with TRBJ1-5, with D perhaps matching TRBD1 (5 bases). Germline values: CDR1 ENHRY, CDR2 SYGVKD. Between the trimmed V and J ends, which lost 10 bases and 6 bases, there was a span of 16 bases. The CDR3 has 13 residues. Here the CDR3 reads CATLDSLSQPQHF. DNA of the CDR3: TGTGCCACCCTTGACAGCCTTAGTCAGCCCCAGCATTTT.

This clonotype is termed medium-sized. The chain recombines TRBV4-3 with TRBJ2-3; a possible D gene is TRBD2 (6 bases). Trimming left V 1 base short and J 3 bases short, with 14 bases between. The CDR3 has 16 residues. From germline, CDR1 is LGHNA and CDR2 YSLEER. CDR3 DNA: TGCGCCAGCAGCCAAGCCCCCGGGAGAGAGACAGATACGCAGTATTTT. Its translation is CASSQAPGRETDTQYF.

At least ten counts were recorded for this clonotype. The gene calls are TRBV30 and TRBJ2-7, with D perhaps TRBD2 (7 bases). This CDR3 has 14 amino acids. The V end was cut by 1 base, the J end by 2 bases, with 12 bases between. Per the germline V gene, CDR1 is GTSNPN and CDR2 is SVGIG (reference sequence). The CDR3 DNA sequence: TGTGCCTGGAGTGGACGGGGGGCACCCTACGAGCAGTACTTC. It specifies CAWSGRGAPYEQYF. Combining the CDR3 with reference TRBV30 and TRBJ2-7 gives the whole variable domain SQTIHQWPATLVQPVGSPLSLECTVEGTSNPNLYWYRQAAGRGLQLLFYSVGIGQISSEVPQNLSASRPQDRQFILSSKKLLLSDSGFYLCAWSGRGAPYEQYFGPGTRLTVT.

This clonotype was detected ten times or more. The chain employs TRBV9 and TRBJ2-2, with TRBD2 matching 7 bases. The CDR3 spans 13 residues. Germline CDR1 and CDR2: SGDLS and YYNGEE. The V segment lost 6 bases and the J segment 8 bases; nucleotides outside the gene matches: 7. In DNA, the CDR3 is TGTGCCAGCACCCTGGGGGGGACGGGGGAGCTGTTTTTT. It encodes CASTLGGTGELFF. The variable domain in full, with the rest retrieved from reference TRBV9 and TRBJ2-2, is DSGVTQTPKHLITATGQRVTLRCSPRSGDLSVYWYQQSLDQGLQFLIQYYNGEERAKGNILERFSAQQFPDLHSELNLSSLELGDSALYFCASTLGGTGELFFGEGSRLTVL.

Many counts were recorded for this clonotype. The V and J genes are TRBV25-1 and TRBJ1-4; 8 bases agree with TRBD1. The trim removed 3 bases at V and 4 bases at J, leaving 1 base unmatched. This CDR3 has 14 residues. Per germline, CDR1 MGHDK and CDR2 SYGVNS. The CDR3 protein is CASSETGVNEKLFF. The CDR3, as DNA: TGTGCCAGCAGTGAGACAGGGGTTAATGAAAAACTGTTTTTT.

At least ten counts were recorded for this clonotype. The rearrangement joins TRBV28 to TRBJ2-3; D not certain. V was trimmed by 5 bases and J by 3 bases, leaving 9 bases between them. Germline lookup yields CDR1 MDHEN and CDR2 SYDVKM. CDR3 length: 13 residues. The CDR3 here is CASSDSLTDTQYF. The DNA of the CDR3 is TGTGCCAGCAGTGATAGTCTGACAGATACGCAGTATTTT.

This clonotype occurred many times. The chain carries TRBV4-2 and TRBJ2-7; TRBD1 agrees at 11 bases. Trimming cost V 0 bases and J 5 bases; bases outside gene matches: 6. The germline V gene encodes CDR1 LGHNA and CDR2 YNFKEQ. The CDR3 loop spans 16 amino acids. The CDR3 DNA is TGTGCCAGCAGCCAAGACTGGACAGGGGGCATGAACGAGCAGTACTTC. Its translation: CASSQDWTGGMNEQYF.

This clonotype was picked up a small number of times. The rearrangement joins TRBV5-6 to TRBJ2-7; 10 nucleotides align to TRBD1. Losses at the gene ends were 3 bases for V and 7 bases for J; bases not matched to a gene: 4. The CDR3 is 13 amino acids. CDR1 and CDR2 (germline): SGHDT, YYEEEE. This CDR3 reads CASSSGTGVEQYF. CDR3 nucleotide sequence: TGTGCCAGCAGCTCGGGGACAGGGGTTGAGCAGTACTTC.

In this sample, this clonotype turned up many times. The chain joins TRBV12-3 or TRBV12-4 to TRBJ2-1; possibly TRBD1 or TRBD2 for D (5 bases each). Trimming cost V 7 bases and J 5 bases, with 18 bases left between them. The CDR3 spans 15 residues. CDR3 in DNA: TGTGCCAGCACCTCACCCCGGGGCAGAGACAATGAGCAGTTCTTC. Its translation: CASTSPRGRDNEQFF.

This clonotype was found many times. This sequence joins TRBV21-1 and TRBJ2-7; TRBD2, the table's D call, lacks a check against the DNA. TRBV21-1 is marked as a pseudogene. The CDR3 is 17 amino acids. The CDR3 DNA sequence: TGTGCCAGCAGCGGGCGGGAAAAACTAGCGGGACCCTACGAGCAGTACTTC. Protein product: CASSGREKLAGPYEQYF.